The 9 T cell receptor beta chains presented below share a single source sample, sequenced in a study of blood T cell repertoires in COVID-19. The method was immunoSEQ multiplex PCR; TCRdb's version includes in-frame clones alone and lacks a portion of them. This repertoire shows 380,000 or so clones, approximately 86% found once; its top ten account for approximately 2.1%. The sequenced sample was PBMCs or T cells enriched from blood (not recorded which). The source of these receptors is a woman in her thirties or forties with acute COVID-19.

This chain uses TRBV10-3 with TRBJ1-4, with 8 bases matching TRBD1. Germline V gene lookup returns CDR1 ENHRY and CDR2 SYGVKD. V shed 3 bases and J 3 bases; nucleotides not matched to a gene: 3. The CDR3 length is 15 residues. In DNA form, the CDR3 reads TGTGCCATCAGTGACAGGGGGCTTCCTAATGAAAAACTGTTTTTT. Its protein product is CAISDRGLPNEKLFF.

This chain joins TRBV11-2 and TRBJ2-7; D gene unclear. Trimming removed 5 bases from V and 4 bases from J, with 12 bases in between. This CDR3 spans 13 amino acids. Per the germline V gene, CDR1 is SGHAT and CDR2 is FQNNGV. CDR3 loop: CASSPRGRYEQYF. In nucleotides, the CDR3 is TGTGCCAGCAGCCCCAGAGGCAGATACGAGCAGTACTTC.

Here the CDR3 DNA reads TGTGCCACACGGACAGGAACTAATGAAAAACTGTTTTTT. Residues: CATRTGTNEKLFF. The V and J genes are TRBV6-6 and TRBJ1-4, with 7 bases that match TRBD1. This CDR3 is built from 13 residues. CDR1 and CDR2 (germline): MNHNY, SVGAGI (reference sequence). The V segment lost 10 bases and the J segment 1 base; nucleotides outside the gene matches: 3.

This chain connects TRBV2 to TRBJ1-4; 9 bases map to TRBD1. This CDR3 comprises 14 residues. V lost 3 bases to trimming and J lost 5 bases; unmatched junction nucleotides: 1. From germline, CDR1 is SNHLY and CDR2 FYNNEI. In DNA form, the CDR3 reads TGTGCCAGCAGTGAGACAGGGGGAAATGAAAAACTGTTTTTT. As protein: CASSETGGNEKLFF.

The J gene is TRBJ1-5, the V gene TRBV19; 7 nucleotides line up with TRBD1. CDR3 length equals 14 residues. Germline values: CDR1 LNHDA, CDR2 SQIVND (reference sequence). Trimming cost V 3 bases and J 8 bases; bases outside gene matches: 7. The CDR3, as DNA: TGTGCCAGTAGTATCGGGGACAGTTCGGAGCCCCAGCATTTT. This sequence encodes CASSIGDSSEPQHF.

This chain joins TRBV27 and TRBJ2-7; tentative D call: TRBD1 (6 bases). The CDR3 length is 15 residues. Germline values: CDR1 MNHEY, CDR2 SMNVEV (reference sequence). Trimming removed 2 bases at V and 7 bases at J, with 18 bases between. The CDR3 nucleotides are TGTGCCAGCAGTTTAATCCAGGACGAAGGGACAGAGCAGTACTTC. Its protein is CASSLIQDEGTEQYF.

The J gene is TRBJ1-1, the V gene TRBV9; 10 nucleotides agree with TRBD1. This CDR3 is built from 16 residues. J was trimmed by 0 bases and V by 3 bases; bases with no gene match: 5. CDR1 is SGDLS and CDR2 is YYNGEE in the germline V gene. The CDR3 DNA reads as TGTGCCAGCAGCGCCGGGACAGGGGAATTGAACACTGAAGCTTTCTTT. This translates into CASSAGTGELNTEAFF.

The rearrangement uses TRBV3-1 (or the pseudogene TRBV3-2) and TRBJ1-1; possibly TRBD1 for D (5 bases). This CDR3 is 13 amino acids long. V was trimmed by 1 base and J by 10 bases, leaving 13 bases between them. CDR1 LGHDT and CDR2 YNNKEL come from the germline V gene (reference sequence). The CDR3 loop reads CASSQGRVPGAFF. CDR3 in DNA: TGTGCCAGCAGCCAAGGCAGGGTTCCGGGAGCTTTCTTT.

The V and J genes are TRBV7-2 and TRBJ1-3; tentatively, D is TRBD1 (6 bases). This CDR3 has 15 residues. Germline V gene lookup returns CDR1 SGHTA and CDR2 FQGNSA. V lost 6 bases and J lost 0, with 12 bases in between. The CDR3 reads CASRSDRFSGNTIYF. The CDR3 DNA reads as TGTGCCAGCAGGTCGGACAGATTCTCTGGAAACACCATATATTTT.